Listed here is a single T cell receptor beta chain. This specimen comes from a study of CD8 T cells in Susac syndrome. V was pared by 3 bases and J by 6 bases, with 12 bases between. The CDR3 runs to 14 residues. Looked up from germline, CDR1 is SGHAT and CDR2 is FQNNGV. Reverse transcription of about 0.5 to 1 ug RNA used random hexamers. A multiplex approach, immunoSEQ multiplex PCR, amplified TCR beta CDR3 across 54 Vbeta and 13 Jbeta. TCRdb redid the calling of the immunoSEQ multiplex PCR reads with MiXCR, one entry per CDR3 protein. The data contain fewer than 90,000 distinct CDR3 sequences, 80% to 95% of them singletons.

The J gene is TRBJ1-5, the V gene TRBV11-2; D remains unclear. The TCR was taken from a human donor with Susac syndrome. Sequencing input: CD8+ T cells from PBMCs. The CDR3 region is CASSFGWRSQPQHF. Written as DNA, the CDR3 is TGTGCCAGCAGCTTTGGGTGGAGAAGTCAGCCCCAGCATTTT.